This paragraph covers one T cell receptor beta chain sequence. The target of this receptor is not known. No clone much larger than this one lies a single base away; base qualities are absent. This entry comes from a study of blood T cell repertoires in COVID-19 (TCRdb year 2020). With regard to the full study: Collaborator samples came from the United States, Italy and Spain and covered acute and convalescent phases of COVID-19. Where HLA class I and class II types were available, the types were taken from metadata supplied by the sample provider, not from assay-based typing. The samples were drawn from two sources: the first 160 participants of the ongoing ImmuneRACE study, and about 1,300 subjects contributed by 6 global collaborators. The repertoires were made available in a free public database intended to serve as a resource for research on the immune response to SARS-CoV-2. The material from the prospective study consisted of cDNA or gDNA derived from T cells, B-cell-depleted T cells, or PBMCs. The dataset comprised deeply sampled blood TCRbeta repertoires from subjects exposed to, actively infected with, or recovered from COVID-19. Nearly every sample came with metadata listing a de-identified subject ID, COVID-19 status, age in years and sex. General findings and caveats noted by the study authors: How much clinical and demographic metadata was included differed by source and by participant, and the metadata was provided uncurated.

The CDR3 runs 17 amino acids, cysteine and phenylalanine included. Solely the CDR3 DNA is kept, with 51 bases framed from the first base. The germline V end is reduced by 6 bases and the J end by 2 bases; junction bases left unmatched: 12. TCRbeta CDR3 regions were amplified from genomic DNA using the immunoSEQ Assay, a bias-controlled multiplex PCR. On the authors' methods: Within the assay, amplification of reference gene primers was used to estimate how many nucleated cells each sample contained. To quantify the absolute abundance of each unique TCRbeta CDR3 rearrangement, sequence reads were collapsed and filtered. For each sample, productive Simpson clonality was calculated by taking the square root of Simpson's diversity index across productive rearrangements. The table was pulled from immuneACCESS by TCRdb, which kept in-frame rearrangements only. Such tables lose some clones; where checked, under half of the loss comes from unresolved V genes, and the rest has no known cause. V, J and clone size are taken as reported in that table, and D and trimming were inferred from the DNA itself. The sample table contains approximately 150,000 clones; only one count was recorded for about 83% of them. Of the sample, about 5% falls within the top ten clones.

The collaborating institutions used their own protocols to collect whole blood in K2EDTA tubes. Collaborator samples were shipped for TCRbeta analysis as frozen whole blood, isolated PBMCs, or DNA extracted from either sample type. Sequences were obtained from peripheral blood. This receptor chain uses TRBV23-1 and TRBJ1-5; a stretch of 8 junction bases matches TRBD1. TRBV23-1 belongs to the ORF category, with a function that is uncertain. The receptor was derived from a human donor in a cohort sampled during active COVID-19. The DNA is TGCGCCAGCAGACCCACAGGGGGAGTATACGGCAATCAGCCCCAGCATTTT. This gives the protein CASRPTGGVYGNQPQHF.